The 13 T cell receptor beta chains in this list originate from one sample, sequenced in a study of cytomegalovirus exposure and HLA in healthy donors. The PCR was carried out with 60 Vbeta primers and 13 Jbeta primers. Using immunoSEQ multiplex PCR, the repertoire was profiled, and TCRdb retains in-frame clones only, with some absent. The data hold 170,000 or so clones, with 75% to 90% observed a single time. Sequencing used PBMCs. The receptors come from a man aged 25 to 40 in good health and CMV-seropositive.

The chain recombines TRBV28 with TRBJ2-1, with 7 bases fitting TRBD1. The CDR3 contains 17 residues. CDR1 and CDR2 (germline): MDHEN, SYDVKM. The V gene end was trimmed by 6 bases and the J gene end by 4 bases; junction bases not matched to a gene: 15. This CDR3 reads CASSPPIDRDLYNEQFF. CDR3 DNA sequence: TGTGCCAGCAGCCCCCCCATAGACAGGGACCTATACAATGAGCAGTTCTTC.

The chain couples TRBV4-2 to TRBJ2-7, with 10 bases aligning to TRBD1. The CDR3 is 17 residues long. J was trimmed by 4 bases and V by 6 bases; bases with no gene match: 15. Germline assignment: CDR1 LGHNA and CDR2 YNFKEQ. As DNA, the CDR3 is TGTGCCAGCAGTGGTTGGGCCCCCGGGACAGGGGAGTACGAGCAGTACTTC. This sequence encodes CASSGWAPGTGEYEQYF.

CDR3: CASSPGQGHTGELFF. The CDR3 nucleotides read TGTGCCAGCAGTCCTGGACAGGGTCACACCGGGGAGCTGTTTTTT. This sequence joins TRBV6-5 and TRBJ2-2; 8 bases are shared with TRBD1. The CDR3 has 15 residues. V was pared by 5 bases and J by 3 bases, with 5 bases of the junction left unmatched. The germline CDR1 and CDR2 sequences are MNHEY and SVGAGI.

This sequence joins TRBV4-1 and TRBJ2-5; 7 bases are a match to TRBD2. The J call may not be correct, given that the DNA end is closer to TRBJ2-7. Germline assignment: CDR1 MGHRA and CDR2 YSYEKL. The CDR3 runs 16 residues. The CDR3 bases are TGCGCCAGCAGCCAAGCGTTGGAGGGAGGGGCCTACGAGCAGTACTTC. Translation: CASSQALEGGAYEQYF.

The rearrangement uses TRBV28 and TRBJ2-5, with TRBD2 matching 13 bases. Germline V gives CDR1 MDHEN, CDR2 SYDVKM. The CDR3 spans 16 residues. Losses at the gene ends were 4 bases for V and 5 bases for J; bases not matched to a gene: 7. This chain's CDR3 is CASSSRLAGGDETQYF. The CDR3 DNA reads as TGTGCCAGCAGTTCCAGACTAGCGGGGGGTGATGAGACCCAGTACTTC.

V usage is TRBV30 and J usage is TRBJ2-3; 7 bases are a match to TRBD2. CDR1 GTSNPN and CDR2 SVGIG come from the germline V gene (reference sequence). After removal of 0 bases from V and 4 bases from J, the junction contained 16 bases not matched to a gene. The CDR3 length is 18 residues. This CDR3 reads CAWSVGFVGGASADTQYF. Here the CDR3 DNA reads TGTGCCTGGAGTGTCGGGTTTGTGGGAGGGGCGTCCGCAGATACGCAGTATTTT.

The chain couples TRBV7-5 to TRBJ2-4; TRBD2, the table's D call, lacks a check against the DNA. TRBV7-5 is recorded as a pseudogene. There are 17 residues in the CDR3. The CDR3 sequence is CARSLGSMTSGEGIQYF. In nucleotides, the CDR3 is TGTGCCAGAAGCTTAGGGTCCATGACTAGCGGGGAGGGCATTCAGTACTTC.

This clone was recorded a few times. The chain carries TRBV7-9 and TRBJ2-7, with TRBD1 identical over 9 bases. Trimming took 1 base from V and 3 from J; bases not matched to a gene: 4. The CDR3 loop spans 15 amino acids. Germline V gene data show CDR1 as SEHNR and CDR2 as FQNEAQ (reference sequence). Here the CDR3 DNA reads TGTGCCAGCAGCTTAGAGAGGACAGGGGACTACGAGCAGTACTTC. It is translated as CASSLERTGDYEQYF.

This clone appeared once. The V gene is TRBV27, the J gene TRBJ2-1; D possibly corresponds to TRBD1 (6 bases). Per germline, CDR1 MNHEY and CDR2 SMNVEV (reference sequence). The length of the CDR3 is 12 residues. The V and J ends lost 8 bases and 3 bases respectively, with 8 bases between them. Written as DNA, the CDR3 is TGTGCCAGCTGGGGGCTCTACAATGAGCAGTTCTTC. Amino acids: CASWGLYNEQFF.

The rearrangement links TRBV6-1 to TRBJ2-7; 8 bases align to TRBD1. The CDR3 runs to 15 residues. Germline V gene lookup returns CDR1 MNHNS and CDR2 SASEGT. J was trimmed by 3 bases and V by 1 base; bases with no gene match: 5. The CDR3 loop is CASSEGDRRVYEQYF. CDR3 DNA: TGTGCCAGCAGTGAAGGGGACAGGCGGGTCTACGAGCAGTACTTC.

CDR3 DNA: TGTGCCAGCAGCTTAGCCCATTTTCAGGCCGGGGAGCTGTTTTTT. It translates to CASSLAHFQAGELFF. This chain joins TRBV7-6 and TRBJ2-2; D call uncertain. Germline values: CDR1 SGHVS, CDR2 FNYEAQ. The CDR3 covers 15 residues. Trimming stripped 0 bases from V and 6 bases from J, with 11 bases between.

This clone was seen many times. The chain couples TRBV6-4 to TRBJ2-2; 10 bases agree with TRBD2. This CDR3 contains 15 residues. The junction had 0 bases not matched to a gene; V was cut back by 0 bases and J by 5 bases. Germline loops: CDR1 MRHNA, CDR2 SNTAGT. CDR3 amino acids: CASSDSTSGTGELFF. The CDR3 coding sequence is TGTGCCAGCAGTGACTCGACTAGCGGGACCGGGGAGCTGTTTTTT.

The CDR3 loop is CASSLGASGRWGEQFF. In DNA form, the CDR3 reads TGTGCCAGCAGCTTAGGGGCTAGCGGGAGATGGGGAGAGCAGTTCTTC. This chain joins TRBV11-2 and TRBJ2-1, with 10 bases aligning to TRBD2. Trimming removed 1 base from V and 10 bases from J; junction bases left unmatched: 10. The CDR3 consists of 16 residues. Germline V CDR1 and CDR2: SGHAT, FQNNGV.